This is a list of T cell receptor beta chains from one sample in a study of cytomegalovirus exposure and HLA in healthy donors. The table came from immunoSEQ multiplex PCR; TCRdb's copy has only in-frame clones and leaves some out. The table lists 50,000 or so clones, roughly 53% of them singletons. The sample comprised PBMCs. These receptors were collected from a human donor in good health. CDR3s include the opening cysteine and the closing phenylalanine or tryptophan. A D gene is named only where the DNA matches it firmly. Rows may omit the clone size; those that give it use once, few, many or a size class.

J: TRBJ1-5
V: TRBV30
D: TRBD1
size: NA
CDR3: CAWSSQGARQPQHF
DNA: TGTGCCTGGAGTTCTCAGGGGGCTCGGCAGCCCCAGCATTTT

J: TRBJ2-2
V: TRBV10-3
D: NA
size: NA
CDR3: CAISDPTGGDTGELFF
DNA: TGTGCCATCAGTGATCCCACAGGGGGGGACACCGGGGAGCTGTTTTTT

J: TRBJ2-7
V: TRBV30
D: TRBD1
size: NA
CDR3: CAWSLGGSVDEQYF
DNA: TGTGCCTGGAGCCTAGGGGGCTCTGTGGACGAGCAGTACTTC

J: TRBJ2-1
V: TRBV11-3
D: TRBD2
size: NA
CDR3: CASSLSGTSGREQFF
DNA: TGTGCCAGCAGCTTATCCGGGACTAGCGGTCGAGAGCAGTTCTTC

J: TRBJ1-1
V: TRBV9
D: NA
size: NA
CDR3: CASSRGGGVMNTEAFF
DNA: TGTGCCAGCAGCCGAGGAGGCGGAGTCATGAACACTGAAGCTTTCTTT

J: TRBJ1-2
V: TRBV19
D: NA
size: NA
CDR3: CASTPTRGHYGYPF
DNA: TGTGCCAGTACCCCCACGCGGGGGCACTATGGCTACCCCTTC

J: TRBJ1-3
V: TRBV7-8
D: NA
size: NA
CDR3: CASSLERGAGGGNTIYF
DNA: TGTGCCAGCAGCTTAGAACGGGGGGCAGGAGGAGGAAACACCATATATTTT

J: TRBJ1-3
V: TRBV25-1
D: TRBD1
size: NA
CDR3: CASRTGTGGMDTIYF
DNA: TGTGCCAGCAGAACCGGGACAGGGGGTATGGACACCATATATTTT

J: TRBJ2-7
V: TRBV7-2
D: NA
size: NA
CDR3: CASSLNRLYEQYF
DNA: TGTGCCAGCAGCTTAAACAGGCTCTACGAGCAGTACTTC

J: TRBJ2-3
V: TRBV30
D: NA
size: NA
CDR3: CAWSVRDTQYF
DNA: TGTGCCTGGAGTGTACGGGATACGCAGTATTTT

J: TRBJ2-1
V: TRBV5-1
D: NA
size: NA
CDR3: CASSLGPLELEFF
DNA: TGCGCCAGCAGCTTGGGGCCCCTAGAATTGGAGTTCTTC

J: TRBJ2-1
V: TRBV30
D: TRBD1
size: NA
CDR3: CAWSIGTGGAWQFF
DNA: TGTGCCTGGAGTATCGGGACAGGGGGCGCTTGGCAGTTCTTC

J: TRBJ1-4
V: TRBV27
D: NA
size: many
CDR3: CASRRNWGAGEKLFF
DNA: TGTGCCAGCAGACGCAACTGGGGAGCGGGTGAAAAACTGTTTTTT

J: TRBJ2-1
V: TRBV6-5
D: NA
size: NA
CDR3: CASGAVYNEQFF
DNA: TGTGCCAGCGGGGCGGTGTACAATGAGCAGTTCTTC

J: TRBJ1-2
V: TRBV2
D: TRBD1
size: once
CDR3: CATGNRGGRGYTF
DNA: TGTGCCACCGGTAACAGGGGTGGTCGCGGCTACACCTTC

J: TRBJ2-3
V: TRBV5-1
D: NA
size: NA
CDR3: CASTAYSGPRGDTQYF
DNA: TGCGCCAGCACCGCTTATAGCGGCCCGAGGGGTGATACGCAGTATTTT

J: TRBJ1-4
V: TRBV5-5
D: TRBD1
size: NA
CDR3: CASSPGQWNEKLFF
DNA: TGTGCCAGCAGCCCGGGACAGTGGAATGAAAAACTGTTTTTT

J: TRBJ2-5
V: TRBV27
D: TRBD1
size: NA
CDR3: CASSPRTGTQETQYF
DNA: TGTGCCAGCAGCCCCCGGACAGGGACCCAAGAGACCCAGTACTTC

J: TRBJ1-2
V: TRBV27
D: NA
size: NA
CDR3: CASSITGDYGYTF
DNA: TGTGCCAGCAGCATAACGGGGGACTATGGCTACACCTTC

J: TRBJ1-6
V: TRBV7-9
D: NA
size: NA
CDR3: CASSADRSSPLHF
DNA: TGTGCCAGCAGCGCTGACAGAAGCTCACCCCTCCACTTT

J: TRBJ1-6
V: TRBV5-4
D: TRBD1
size: NA
CDR3: CASSPGGQGGPLHF
DNA: TGTGCCAGCAGCCCAGGAGGACAGGGAGGACCCCTCCACTTT

J: TRBJ1-5
V: TRBV29-1
D: NA
size: NA
CDR3: CSVGRYSNQPQHF
DNA: TGCAGCGTTGGCAGATATAGCAATCAGCCCCAGCATTTT

J: TRBJ1-2
V: TRBV5-1
D: TRBD1
size: NA
CDR3: CASSPKMQTGVGYGYTF
DNA: TGCGCCAGCAGCCCGAAAATGCAAACAGGGGTCGGCTATGGCTACACCTTC

J: TRBJ1-1
V: TRBV10-1
D: NA
size: few
CDR3: CASSEGSRGAFF
DNA: TGCGCCAGCAGTGAGGGGAGTCGGGGGGCTTTCTTT

J: TRBJ2-1
V: TRBV19
D: NA
size: NA
CDR3: CATRQEPNEQFF
DNA: TGTGCCACCCGACAGGAACCCAATGAGCAGTTCTTC

J: TRBJ2-1
V: TRBV7-2
D: NA
size: few
CDR3: CASSAYGEQFF
DNA: TGTGCCAGCAGCGCCTACGGTGAGCAGTTCTTC

J: TRBJ1-1
V: TRBV6-5
D: TRBD1
size: NA
CDR3: CASSLAGTVNTEAFF
DNA: TGTGCCAGCAGTTTGGCCGGGACAGTGAACACTGAAGCTTTCTTT

J: TRBJ1-2
V: TRBV7-2
D: TRBD1
size: few
CDR3: CASSPQTGPGYTF
DNA: TGTGCCAGCAGCCCCCAGACAGGGCCGGGCTACACCTTC

J: TRBJ1-1
V: TRBV5-5
D: NA
size: NA
CDR3: CASSPWAVRAEAFF
DNA: TGTGCCAGCAGCCCCTGGGCCGTCAGGGCTGAAGCTTTCTTT

J: TRBJ1-3
V: TRBV28
D: NA
size: few
CDR3: CASSVHSGNTIYF
DNA: TGTGCCAGCAGTGTCCACTCTGGAAACACCATATATTTT

J: TRBJ1-2
V: TRBV29-1
D: NA
size: NA
CDR3: CSVDMVSYGYTF
DNA: TGCAGCGTTGATATGGTGAGCTATGGCTACACCTTC

J: TRBJ1-1
V: TRBV10-3
D: NA
size: NA
CDR3: CAISARTGMNTEAFF
DNA: TGTGCCATCAGTGCTCGAACAGGGATGAACACTGAAGCTTTCTTT

J: TRBJ1-1
V: TRBV6-5
D: NA
size: few
CDR3: CASSYSRTLNTEAFF
DNA: TGTGCCAGCAGTTACTCGAGGACTCTGAACACTGAAGCTTTCTTT

J: TRBJ2-3
V: TRBV5-1
D: TRBD2
size: NA
CDR3: CASSLASGGTDTQYF
DNA: TGCGCCAGCAGCTTGGCCAGCGGGGGTACAGATACGCAGTATTTT

J: TRBJ1-5
V: TRBV30
D: TRBD1
size: once
CDR3: CAWSVGQGGQPQHF
DNA: TGTGCCTGGAGTGTAGGACAGGGAGGCCAGCCCCAGCATTTT

J: TRBJ1-6
V: TRBV5-1
D: NA
size: few
CDR3: CASSPGDTSPLHF
DNA: TGCGCCAGCAGCCCCGGGGATACTTCACCCCTCCACTTT

J: TRBJ1-1
V: TRBV5-1
D: NA
size: NA
CDR3: CASSQGGGDMNTEAFF
DNA: TGCGCCAGCAGCCAGGGAGGAGGAGACATGAACACTGAAGCTTTCTTT

J: TRBJ2-7
V: TRBV10-2
D: TRBD1
size: NA
CDR3: CASRWTGLDEQYF
DNA: TGCGCCAGCAGATGGACAGGGTTGGACGAGCAGTACTTC

J: TRBJ1-5
V: TRBV4-1
D: NA
size: NA
CDR3: CASSQGAHIGPLF
DNA: TGCGCCAGCAGCCAAGGCGCTCATATTGGGCCTCTATTT

J: TRBJ1-3
V: TRBV2
D: NA
size: NA
CDR3: CASSPTSVSGNTIYF
DNA: TGTGCCAGCAGTCCTACGAGCGTATCTGGAAACACCATATATTTT

J: TRBJ2-7
V: TRBV19
D: NA
size: NA
CDR3: CASSGFEGAKRYEQYF
DNA: TGTGCCAGTAGTGGTTTTGAAGGGGCGAAGAGGTACGAGCAGTACTTC